Listed here are 20 T cell receptor beta chains from one sample, sequenced in a study of Ad26.COV2.S vaccination and SARS-CoV-2 variants. Profiled with immunoSEQ multiplex PCR; TCRdb holds only in-frame clones, not every one. This repertoire shows about 350,000 clones, 70% to 90% found once; its top ten account for 3% to 4%. Treatment here: some 20 received Ad26.COV2.S at low or high dose, single or two shots; roughly five received placebo; per-sample allocation not given. Sampling took place 63 days after the first vaccine or placebo injection. The sequencing used peripheral blood, collected in a trial of Ad26.COV2.S vaccine versus placebo. The receptors come from a person aged 18 to 65 who received the Ad26.COV2.S COVID-19 vaccine or a placebo.

The CDR3 bases are TGTGCCAGTCATCCCTTGCAGGGCCAGAGCATTTGGGCGCAGTATTTT. Its protein product is CASHPLQGQSIWAQYF. The chain carries TRBV7-9 and TRBJ2-3, with a weak D call TRBD1 (5 bases). The germline V and J ends were trimmed by 9 bases and 10 bases, with 29 bases remaining between them. Germline CDR1 is SEHNR and CDR2 is FQNEAQ (reference sequence). CDR3 length: 16 amino acids.

The rearrangement joins TRBV7-9 to TRBJ2-1, with 11 bases matching TRBD1. Germline V CDR1 and CDR2: SEHNR, FQNEAQ (reference sequence). The CDR3 has 15 residues. V shed 5 bases, J shed 4 bases, and the junction held 4 bases outside the gene matches. The CDR3 DNA follows: TGTGCCAGCAGCCAGGACAGGGGGCGATACAATGAGCAGTTCTTC. This translates into CASSQDRGRYNEQFF. Looking up the rest from reference TRBV7-9 and TRBJ2-1 gives the full variable domain: DTGVSQNPRHKITKRGQNVTFRCDPISEHNRLYWYRQTLGQGPEFLTYFQNEAQLEKSRLLSDRFSAERPKGSFSTLEIQRTEQGDSAMYLCASSQDRGRYNEQFFGPGTRLTVL.

V is TRBV30 and J is TRBJ1-6; D unclear. Germline CDR1 and CDR2: GTSNPN and SVGIG (reference sequence). Between the trimmed V and J ends, which lost 4 bases and 5 bases, there was a span of 12 bases. CDR3 length equals 14 residues. In DNA, the CDR3 is TGTGCCTGGACTCCCCTCATCAATAATTCACCCCTCCACTTT. It yields the protein CAWTPLINNSPLHF.

As to this clone: This same CDR3 is encoded by further DNA sequences in the sample. The V call is TRBV2, the J call TRBJ2-7; the D gene is possibly TRBD2 (6 bases). CDR3 length equals 10 residues. V was shortened by 8 bases and J by 4 bases, with 6 bases between the two germline ends. Germline CDR1 is SNHLY and CDR2 is FYNNEI. The DNA for the CDR3 is TGTGCCAGCGGGGGGTACGAGCAGTACTTC. As protein: CASGGYEQYF.

This sequence joins TRBV5-1 and TRBJ2-1; possibly TRBD1 or TRBD2 for D (5 bases each). The CDR3 spans 17 residues. V gave up 4 bases and J gave up 0 bases, with 17 bases separating them. Germline V CDR1 and CDR2: SGHRS, YFSETQ. The chain's CDR3 is CASSKEGIESSYNEQFF. CDR3 sequence (DNA): TGCGCCAGCAGCAAAGAGGGGATCGAGAGCTCCTACAATGAGCAGTTCTTC.

The gene calls are TRBV29-1 and TRBJ2-7; no reliable D call. Germline V gives CDR1 SQVTM, CDR2 ANQGSEA. Deletions cut 7 bases from V and 1 base from J, with 11 bases between. The CDR3 totals 12 residues. CDR3 amino acids: CSALLGSYEQYF. For the CDR3, the DNA is TGCAGCGCCTTATTAGGATCCTACGAGCAGTACTTC.

The chain employs TRBV28 and TRBJ2-3; the match to TRBD2 covers 10 bases. CDR3 length equals 17 residues. J gave up 4 bases and V 3 bases, and 10 bases lay outside the gene matches. Germline loops: CDR1 MDHEN, CDR2 SYDVKM. CDR3 region: CASSFTASGRGADTQYF. As DNA, the CDR3 is TGTGCCAGCAGTTTCACGGCTAGCGGGAGAGGCGCAGATACGCAGTATTTT.

The chain combines TRBV19 with TRBJ1-1; D uncertain. Per the germline V gene, CDR1 is LNHDA and CDR2 is SQIVND (reference sequence). V lost 7 bases, J lost 6 bases, and 18 bases lay in between. The CDR3 sequence is 14 residues long. CDR3 sequence: CASNSLSPRAEAFF. CDR3 in DNA: TGTGCCAGTAACTCCTTAAGTCCTAGGGCTGAAGCTTTCTTT.

The chain is built from TRBV20-1 and TRBJ2-7; D may be TRBD2 (6 bases). From germline, CDR1 is DFQATT and CDR2 SNEGSKA (reference sequence). V lost 3 bases, J lost 2 bases, and 11 bases lay in between. This CDR3 contains 13 residues. The CDR3 coding sequence is TGCAGTGCTAGTATGAGGACTACCTACGAGCAGTACTTC. It encodes CSASMRTTYEQYF.

In this sample, this clone turned up a few times. The rearrangement joins TRBV4-2 to TRBJ2-7; D perhaps matches TRBD2 (6 bases). Between the trimmed V and J ends, which lost 1 base and 0 bases, there was a span of 13 bases. Germline lookup yields CDR1 LGHNA and CDR2 YNFKEQ. CDR3 length: 16 residues. The CDR3 DNA follows: TGTGCCAGCAGCCAAGTTGGGCGGGACCGCTCCTACGAGCAGTACTTC. Protein: CASSQVGRDRSYEQYF.

The gene calls are TRBV5-6 and TRBJ2-7, with D possibly matching TRBD2 (5 bases). Germline CDR1 is SGHDT and CDR2 is YYEEEE. The CDR3 is 12 amino acids. The V end was cut by 4 bases, the J end by 0 bases, with 5 bases between. In DNA form, the CDR3 reads TGTGCCAGCAGCGGGAGCTCCTACGAGCAGTACTTC. Its translation is CASSGSSYEQYF.

CDR3 sequence reads: CASSLGNSQNYGYTF. Written as DNA, the CDR3 is TGTGCCAGCAGCTTAGGTAACAGCCAGAACTATGGCTACACCTTC. This chain uses TRBV7-9 with TRBJ1-2; D uncertain. Trimming took 1 base from V and 2 from J, leaving 11 bases between them. This CDR3 is 15 amino acids long. Germline loops: CDR1 SEHNR, CDR2 FQNEAQ (reference sequence).

The V call is TRBV7-8, the J call TRBJ2-7, with 7 bases aligning to TRBD1. There are 16 residues in the CDR3. Losses at the gene ends were 5 bases for V and 7 bases for J; bases not matched to a gene: 17. Looked up from germline, CDR1 is SGHVS and CDR2 is FQNEAQ. The CDR3 DNA reads TGTGCCAGCAGCCCAAAAGCCCTGACAGGGCCGGGAGAGCAGTACTTC. It yields the protein CASSPKALTGPGEQYF.

The chain uses TRBV2 and TRBJ2-7; D is undetermined. Germline V lookup: CDR1 SNHLY, CDR2 FYNNEI. V lost 6 bases to trimming and J lost 6 bases, with 21 bases between them. This CDR3 region has 15 residues. The chain's CDR3 is CASSNSGSQSFEQYF. The CDR3 DNA follows: TGTGCCAGCAGCAACTCCGGAAGTCAAAGTTTCGAGCAGTACTTC.

The gene calls are TRBV6-2 or TRBV6-3 and TRBJ2-7; no clear D. The CDR3 extends over 15 amino acids. CDR1 is MNHEY and CDR2 is SVGEGT in the germline V gene. The V end was cut by 2 bases, the J end by 1 base, with 12 bases between. The CDR3 region is CASSYPTPESYEQYF. Here the CDR3 DNA reads TGTGCCAGCAGTTACCCGACTCCCGAATCCTACGAGCAGTACTTC.

The rearrangement uses TRBV10-3 and TRBJ2-2, with 9 bases fitting TRBD2. The length of the CDR3 is 16 residues. The junction had 2 bases not matched to a gene; V was cut back by 0 bases and J by 3 bases. Per the germline V gene, CDR1 is ENHRY and CDR2 is SYGVKD. This CDR3 is CAISESPSGDTGELFF. The DNA of the CDR3 is TGTGCCATCAGTGAGTCGCCTAGCGGGGACACCGGGGAGCTGTTTTTT.

The chain uses TRBV7-9 and TRBJ2-7; D gene uncertain. This CDR3 region has 14 residues. In germline, CDR1 is SEHNR, CDR2 FQNEAQ (reference sequence). Trimming pared 1 base from V and 6 bases from J, leaving 13 bases between. CDR3 in amino acids: CASSLEGRLSEQYF. CDR3 in DNA: TGTGCCAGCAGCTTAGAGGGCAGGTTATCCGAGCAGTACTTC. Using reference TRBV7-9 and TRBJ2-7 for the parts outside the CDR3, the full variable domain is DTGVSQNPRHKITKRGQNVTFRCDPISEHNRLYWYRQTLGQGPEFLTYFQNEAQLEKSRLLSDRFSAERPKGSFSTLEIQRTEQGDSAMYLCASSLEGRLSEQYFGPGTRLTVT.

This sequence joins TRBV15 and TRBJ2-7; 9 positions match TRBD1. The CDR3 has 16 residues. Germline V gene lookup returns CDR1 LNHNV and CDR2 YYDKDF (reference sequence). The V gene end was trimmed by 4 bases and the J gene end by 7 bases; junction bases not matched to a gene: 14. CDR3 bases: TGTGCCACCAGCACCCGACGGCCGGGACAGGGAGGAGAGCAGTACTTC. It codes for CATSTRRPGQGGEQYF.

The rearrangement links TRBV5-1 to TRBJ1-5; possibly TRBD1 for D (6 bases). V was trimmed by 2 bases and J by 3 bases, leaving 12 bases between them. The CDR3 is 15 amino acids. CDR1 is SGHRS and CDR2 is YFSETQ in the germline V gene. The CDR3 sequence: CASSLAGAPNQPQHF. DNA of the CDR3: TGCGCCAGCAGCTTAGCAGGGGCCCCCAATCAGCCCCAGCATTTT.

This sequence joins TRBV2 and TRBJ2-3, with 9 bases aligning to TRBD2. V lost 3 bases, J lost 2 bases, and 6 bases stayed unmatched. The CDR3 is 16 amino acids. Per the germline V gene, CDR1 is SNHLY and CDR2 is FYNNEI. DNA for the CDR3: TGTGCCAGCAGTGAGACTAGCGGTCTTTTCACAGATACGCAGTATTTT. Amino acids: CASSETSGLFTDTQYF.